This T cell receptor beta chain was identified in a study of T cells in Graves' hyperthyroidism and ophthalmopathy. General observations from the study: Ophthalmopathy, as predicted by the model, came a median 6.5 months after the prediction.

V was pared by 6 bases and J by 1 base, with 15 bases between. The CDR3 extends over 15 amino acids. The germline gives CDR1 SNHLY, CDR2 FYNNEI. From RNA transcripts, TCR beta CDR3 regions were amplified. TCR CDR3 underwent first-round RT-PCR with the HTBI primer set. TCRdb fed the multiplex PCR reads into MiXCR, producing one record per CDR3 protein. This table has some 340,000 distinct CDR3 sequences, roughly 15% appearing once. Thyroid ultrasound and orbital computed tomography, with clinical symptoms and serum thyroxine and TRAb, informed diagnoses. This clonotype was recorded many times. As yet, its antigen is unknown.

V gene TRBV2 combines with J gene TRBJ2-5; weak D call: TRBD1 (6 bases). This TCR was recovered from a woman aged 40 to 55 with Graves' ophthalmopathy. The material sequenced was blood. CDR3 sequence reads: CASSQGNWGQETQYF. The CDR3 DNA is TGTGCCAGCAGCCAGGGGAATTGGGGCCAAGAGACCCAGTACTTC.